This TCR beta chain was profiled in a study of blood T cells in healthy people across ages. Next came a second PCR, run for about 7 to 12 cycles, which used a sample-barcoded 5' primer along with a J-beta primer mix. MiXCR, applied by TCRdb to the 5' RACE reads, yields one record per CDR3 protein. Here the sample spans hundreds of thousands of distinct CDR3 sequences, about 42% being singletons. This clonotype occurred once. What it binds is unknown. The junction departs from germline at one end; a sequencing error may be responsible. The CDR3 has 15 amino acids. In germline, CDR1 is SGDLS, CDR2 YYNGEE. General study results and limits: It was held that diversity estimates obtained from one million T cells represented underestimates. Any conclusive comparison of naive versus antigen-experienced cells was prevented by using unsorted PBMCs.

The receptor was isolated from a man aged 60-69 years in good health. J is TRBJ2-1 and V is TRBV9, with 9 bases fitting TRBD1. Sequenced material: blood. This CDR3 reads CASSAGQGTYKEQFF. The CDR3, as DNA: TGTGCCAGCAGCGCTGGACAGGGGACCTACAAGGAGCAGTTCTTC.